The sequence of this T cell receptor beta chain was determined in a study of blood T cell repertoires in COVID-19. The assay was immunoSEQ multiplex PCR, and TCRdb's table has in-frame clones only and misses some. Of about 240,000 clones listed, approximately 80% are singletons. Between the trimmed V and J ends, which lost 9 bases and 4 bases, there was a span of 18 bases. This CDR3 contains 14 residues. The germline V gene encodes CDR1 SGHAT and CDR2 FQNNGV. The sequence was obtained from a woman aged 70-85 years with acute or convalescent COVID-19. Input material: peripheral blood. The rearrangement uses TRBV11-2 and TRBJ1-1, with D possibly being TRBD1 (5 bases). CDR3 protein: CARVVGQEGTEAFF. The CDR3 coding sequence is TGTGCCAGGGTCGTGGGGCAGGAAGGCACTGAAGCTTTCTTT. The full variable domain, with the rest looked up from reference TRBV11-2 and TRBJ1-1, is EAGVAQSPRYKIIEKRQSVAFWCNPISGHATLYWYQQILGQGPKLLIQFQNNGVVDDSQLPKDRFSAERLKGVDSTLKIQPAKLEDSAVYLCARVVGQEGTEAFFGQGTRLTVV.